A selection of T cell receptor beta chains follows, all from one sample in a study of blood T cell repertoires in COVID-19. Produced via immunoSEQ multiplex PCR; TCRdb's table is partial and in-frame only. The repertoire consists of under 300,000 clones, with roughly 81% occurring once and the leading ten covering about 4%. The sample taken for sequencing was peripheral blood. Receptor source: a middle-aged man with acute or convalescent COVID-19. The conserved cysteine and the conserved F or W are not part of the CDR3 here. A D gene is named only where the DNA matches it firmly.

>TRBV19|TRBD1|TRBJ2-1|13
ASSRWTGAGNEQF
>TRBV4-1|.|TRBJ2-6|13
ASSEPGAGANVLT
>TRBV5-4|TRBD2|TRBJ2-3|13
ASSLAGRASDTQY
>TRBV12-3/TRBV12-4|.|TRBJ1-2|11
ASSLQDNYGYT
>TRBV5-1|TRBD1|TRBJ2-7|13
ASSLRGPSSYEQY
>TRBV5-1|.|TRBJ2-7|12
ASSLSGYVSEQY
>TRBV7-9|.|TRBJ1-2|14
ASSLERTVSNYGYT
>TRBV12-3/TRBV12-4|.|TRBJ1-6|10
ASSWPDSPLH
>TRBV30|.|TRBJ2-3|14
AWTGLLRSGTDTQY
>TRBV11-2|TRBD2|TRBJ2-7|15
ASSLDLISGSQYEQY
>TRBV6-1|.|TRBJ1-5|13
ASSEIAGVNQPQH
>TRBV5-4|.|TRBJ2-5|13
ASSLLASREETQY
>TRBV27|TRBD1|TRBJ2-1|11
ASSLGTGDEQF
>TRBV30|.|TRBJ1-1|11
AWNLEGNTEAF
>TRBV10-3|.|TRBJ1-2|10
AISKDSYGYT
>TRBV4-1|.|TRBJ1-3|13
ASSQDRGDGNTIY
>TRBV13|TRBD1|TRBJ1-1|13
ASSYGDRVGTEAF
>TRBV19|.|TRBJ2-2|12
ASRYRGGTGELF
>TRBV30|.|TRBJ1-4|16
AWGGIMGGKSAYEKLF
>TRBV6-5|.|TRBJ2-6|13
ASRGGDSGANVLT
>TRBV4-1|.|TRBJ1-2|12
ASSQEEAAYGYT
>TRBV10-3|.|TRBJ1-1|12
AISLQGGNTEAF
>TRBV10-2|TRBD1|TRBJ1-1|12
ASKGTGGPTEAF
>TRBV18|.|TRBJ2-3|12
ASSPTGITDTQY
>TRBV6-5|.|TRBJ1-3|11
ASQRLSGNTIY
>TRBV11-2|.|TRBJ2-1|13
ASSLGLGAYNEQF